A selection of T cell receptor beta chains follows, all from one sample in a study of CXCR3-negative and CXCR3-positive naive CD8 T cells. Using the 5' RACE reads, TCRdb records one entry per CDR3 protein without DNA. In total, the table holds about 84,000 distinct CDR3 sequences. Sequencing input: naive CXCR3+ CD8+ T cells from blood. All receptors come from a human donor in good health. Some clones in this sample may be carry-over from other donors' samples. Both conserved end residues are part of each CDR3.

J: TRBJ2-1; V: TRBV29-1; CDR3: CSVEVQGAGNEQFF
J: TRBJ1-4; V: TRBV2; CDR3: CASTTNEKLFF
J: TRBJ2-6; V: TRBV6-4; CDR3: CASSEEHSGANVLTF
J: TRBJ2-1; V: TRBV4-1; CDR3: CASSQERLAGGPSSYNEQFF
J: TRBJ2-2; V: TRBV29-1; CDR3: CSAGQANTGELFF
J: TRBJ2-7; V: TRBV7-9; CDR3: CASSSTGVGTTYEQYF
J: TRBJ2-7; V: TRBV29-1; CDR3: CSVFLQMGYEQYF
J: TRBJ2-2; V: TRBV11-2; CDR3: CASSSRPAGTGELFF
J: TRBJ2-1; V: TRBV28; CDR3: CASSEYGVYNEQFF
J: TRBJ1-2; V: TRBV28; CDR3: CASSLSRTGGYTF
J: TRBJ1-1; V: TRBV2; CDR3: CASKSTGGTTEAFF
J: TRBJ1-1; V: TRBV29-1; CDR3: CSILSAAGEPEAFF
J: TRBJ2-1; V: TRBV6-5; CDR3: CASSSDRGDYNEQFF
J: TRBJ2-2; V: TRBV5-1; CDR3: CASSLAAQGAGELFF
J: TRBJ2-7; V: TRBV4-1; CDR3: CASSQDGGASYEQYF
J: TRBJ2-1; V: TRBV4-2; CDR3: CASSQVPREYNEQFF
J: TRBJ1-1; V: TRBV7-9; CDR3: CASTITTGGGEAFF
J: TRBJ2-7; V: TRBV6-2/TRBV6-3; CDR3: CASSYGAGEQYF
J: TRBJ2-7; V: TRBV7-9; CDR3: CASSHRAEKSYEQYF
J: TRBJ2-7; V: TRBV7-6; CDR3: CASSLGLAGIDTYEQYF
J: TRBJ2-5; V: TRBV6-2/TRBV6-3; CDR3: CASKRPPGLQETQYF
J: TRBJ2-5; V: TRBV5-5; CDR3: CASSLVREGETKYF
J: TRBJ1-5; V: TRBV29-1; CDR3: CSVVGQGYNQPQHF
J: TRBJ2-1; V: TRBV6-2/TRBV6-3; CDR3: CATGGRHEQFF
J: TRBJ1-1; V: TRBV12-3/TRBV12-4; CDR3: CASSLRGGNTEAFF
J: TRBJ1-6; V: TRBV4-2; CDR3: CASSQDKQGNSPLHF
J: TRBJ2-1; V: TRBV12-3/TRBV12-4; CDR3: CASSFGLAGNEQFF
J: TRBJ2-7; V: TRBV4-3; CDR3: CASSQRRGYEQYF
J: TRBJ2-1; V: TRBV29-1; CDR3: CSVEGTLKDEQFF
J: TRBJ1-1; V: TRBV20-1; CDR3: CSAKAGNTEAFF
J: TRBJ2-1; V: TRBV7-3; CDR3: CASSPGRLAPYNEQFF
J: TRBJ2-4; V: TRBV29-1; CDR3: CSVFKGNSGNIQYF
J: TRBJ2-7; V: TRBV7-9; CDR3: CASSPGAYEQYF
J: TRBJ2-2; V: TRBV12-3/TRBV12-4; CDR3: CASSRLGSQNTGELFF
J: TRBJ2-1; V: TRBV5-6; CDR3: CASSLNGPLPYNEQFF
J: TRBJ2-2; V: TRBV5-4; CDR3: CASSWAGELFF
J: TRBJ2-1; V: TRBV5-1; CDR3: CASSLLSSYNEQFF
J: TRBJ2-7; V: TRBV29-1; CDR3: CSVRTARYEQYF
J: TRBJ2-1; V: TRBV28; CDR3: CASSPSGAPNEQFF
J: TRBJ1-6; V: TRBV15; CDR3: CATSRDFDLGDLGNSPLHF
J: TRBJ2-1; V: TRBV4-3; CDR3: CASSQASYNSYNEQFF
J: TRBJ2-5; V: TRBV14; CDR3: CASSLRQGIYKETQYF
J: TRBJ2-7; V: TRBV4-1; CDR3: CASSRERTDYEQYF
J: TRBJ2-3; V: TRBV9; CDR3: CASSVDDMQYF
J: TRBJ2-1; V: TRBV5-1; CDR3: CASSSVENEQFF